These 29 T cell receptor beta chains came from one sample sequenced in a study of blood T cell repertoires in COVID-19. TCRdb's table, derived via immunoSEQ multiplex PCR, lists solely in-frame clones and lacks some. Of 110,000 to 150,000 clones listed, around nine tenths are singletons. The material sequenced was peripheral blood. These receptors were collected from a human donor in a cohort sampled during active COVID-19.

This clone is a singleton in its sample. V usage is TRBV28 and J usage is TRBJ2-5; perhaps TRBD1 as D (5 bases). Trimming pared 4 bases from V and 0 bases from J, leaving 18 bases between. Looked up from germline, CDR1 is MDHEN and CDR2 is SYDVKM. This CDR3 is built from 17 residues. The CDR3 coding sequence is TGTGCCAGCAGTTCTGCTTGGGGCCGGCAGTACCAAGAGACCCAGTACTTC. It yields the protein CASSSAWGRQYQETQYF.

The chain recombines TRBV30 with TRBJ1-3; D is possibly TRBD1 (6 bases). Trimming shortened V by 8 bases and J by 1 base, and 9 bases separated the two germline ends. CDR1 and CDR2 from the germline V gene are GTSNPN and SVGIG (reference sequence). This CDR3 has 12 amino acids. The CDR3 region has the DNA TGTGCCCTCCAGGGGTCTGGAAACACCATATATTTT. Translation gives CALQGSGNTIYF.

This clone was found once. This sequence joins TRBV6-1 and TRBJ2-1; 7 nucleotides align to TRBD1. This CDR3 has 17 residues. Unmatched junction bases numbered 10, after V lost 3 bases and J lost 2 bases. From germline, CDR1 is MNHNS and CDR2 SASEGT. In DNA, the CDR3 is TGTGCCAGCAGTGACACTATAAACAGGGGTCCCTACAATGAGCAGTTCTTC. Its translation: CASSDTINRGPYNEQFF.

Only one count was recorded for this clone. The rearrangement uses TRBV6-5 and TRBJ2-2; 10 nucleotides match TRBD1. This CDR3 is 13 amino acids long. With V trimmed by 10 bases and J by 5 bases, 4 bases remained unmatched. The V gene's germline CDR1 is MNHEY and CDR2 SVGAGI. Written as DNA, the CDR3 is TGTGCCATCCGGACAGGGGGGACCGGGGAGCTGTTTTTT. This gives the protein CAIRTGGTGELFF.

The chain links TRBV27 to TRBJ2-7; D might be TRBD1 (6 bases). This CDR3 has 14 amino acids. Trimming took off 5 bases at V and 6 bases at J, with 17 bases between the two ends. CDR1 is MNHEY and CDR2 is SMNVEV in the germline V gene (reference sequence). The CDR3 nucleotides read TGTGCCAGCAGTCCGAACAGGGAACCCCGCGAGCAGTACTTC. This codes for CASSPNREPREQYF.

This clone appeared a few times. The V call is TRBV2, the J call TRBJ2-7; TRBD2 matches at 8 bases. The CDR3 contains 13 residues. Looked up from germline, CDR1 is SNHLY and CDR2 is FYNNEI. The junction had 3 bases not matched to a gene; V was cut back by 8 bases and J by 0 bases. The CDR3 is CASQRGPSYEQYF. CDR3 bases: TGTGCCAGCCAGCGGGGGCCCTCCTACGAGCAGTACTTC.

This CDR3 is CASSSRGQETEAFF. The CDR3 DNA reads as TGTGCCAGCAGTTCCAGGGGGCAGGAGACTGAAGCTTTCTTT. The chain joins TRBV6-6 to TRBJ1-1, with TRBD1 matching 8 bases. CDR3 length: 14 residues. After removal of 4 bases from V and 5 bases from J, the junction contained 6 bases not matched to a gene. CDR1 is MNHNY and CDR2 is SVGAGI in the germline V gene (reference sequence).

This clone was recorded only once. The rearrangement uses TRBV28 and TRBJ2-7, with D perhaps matching TRBD1 (6 bases). The V gene's germline CDR1 is MDHEN and CDR2 SYDVKM. The CDR3 is made up of 16 amino acids. V lost 2 bases, J lost 2 bases, and 16 bases lay in between. CDR3 residues: CASSLTAGVLPYEQYF. Here the CDR3 DNA reads TGTGCCAGCAGTTTAACTGCAGGGGTGTTACCCTACGAGCAGTACTTC.

On this clone itself: At one end, the junction sequence differs from germline, possibly due to a read error. This chain joins TRBV7-8 and TRBJ2-7; TRBD2 is a possible D gene (6 bases). CDR3 length: 13 amino acids. CDR1 is SGHVS, CDR2 FQNEAQ, per germline. The CDR3 sequence: CASSSPNPGRGSF. The CDR3 nucleotides are TGTGCCAGCAGCTCTCCTAACCCGGGACGGGGGAGCTTC.

The chain couples TRBV28 to TRBJ2-6, with 8 bases fitting TRBD1. The ends lost 4 bases at V and 0 bases at J; junction bases unmatched: 5. The CDR3 consists of 17 residues. The germline V gene has CDR1 MDHEN and CDR2 SYDVKM. The CDR3: CASSSSTGGSGANVLTF. CDR3 DNA sequence: TGTGCCAGCAGTTCATCAACAGGGGGCTCTGGGGCCAACGTCCTGACTTTC.

The chain couples TRBV11-3 to TRBJ1-1; tentative D call: TRBD1 (5 bases). V was pared by 1 base and J by 5 bases, with 8 bases between. This CDR3 spans 13 amino acids. Germline assignment: CDR1 SGHNT and CDR2 YENEEA. CDR3 sequence (DNA): TGTGCCAGCAGCTTAGTCGGGGGAACTGAAGCTTTCTTT. Its translation is CASSLVGGTEAFF.

This sequence joins TRBV10-3 and TRBJ2-3; D is undetermined. Looked up from germline, CDR1 is ENHRY and CDR2 is SYGVKD. The V gene lost 7 bases and the J gene lost 3 bases, with 14 bases spanning the gap. The CDR3 is 14 amino acids. The CDR3 nucleotides read TGTGCCATCACGGGTAGTTCCGTGACAGATACGCAGTATTTT. Its translation: CAITGSSVTDTQYF.

The chain couples TRBV9 to TRBJ2-5; D is uncertain. Germline V lookup: CDR1 SGDLS, CDR2 YYNGEE. The germline V and J ends were trimmed by 0 bases and 3 bases, with 9 bases remaining between them. CDR3 length equals 14 residues. CDR3 DNA: TGTGCCAGCAGCGTAGGACATTCTAAAGAGACCCAGTACTTC. This gives the protein CASSVGHSKETQYF.

The chain carries TRBV28 and TRBJ1-5; D might be TRBD1 (6 bases). Germline V gives CDR1 MDHEN, CDR2 SYDVKM. Trimming took off 5 bases at V and 5 bases at J, with 19 bases between the two ends. The CDR3 spans 16 residues. CDR3 DNA: TGTGCCAGCAGTCCCCCCGGGACACGGACCCATCAGCCCCAGCATTTT. This encodes CASSPPGTRTHQPQHF.

This clone was picked up many times. The chain couples TRBV19 to TRBJ2-5; 16 bases align to TRBD2. The CDR3 contains 15 residues. Germline CDR1 reads LNHDA; CDR2 reads SQIVND (reference sequence). Trimming removed 8 bases from V and 2 bases from J; junction bases left unmatched: 2. The CDR3 nucleotides are TGTGCCAGTTCGGGACTAGCGGGAGGGCAAGAGACCCAGTACTTC. Translating gives CASSGLAGGQETQYF. Full variable domain (missing parts from reference TRBV19 and TRBJ2-5): DGGITQSPKYLFRKEGQNVTLSCEQNLNHDAMYWYRQDPGQGLRLIYYSQIVNDFQKGDIAEGYSVSREKKESFPLTVTSAQKNPTAFYLCASSGLAGGQETQYFGPGTRLLVL.

The chain employs TRBV5-5 and TRBJ2-5; 10 bases line up with TRBD1. Germline-derived CDR1 and CDR2 are SGHKS and YYEKEE (reference sequence). The length of the CDR3 is 17 residues. Unmatched junction bases numbered 16, after V lost 6 bases and J lost 5 bases. The CDR3, as DNA: TGTGCCAGCACCACGACCACCGGCGGGACAGGGGACGAGACCCAGTACTTC. The encoded protein is CASTTTTGGTGDETQYF.

A single count supports this clone. The gene calls are TRBV19 and TRBJ1-5; D perhaps matches TRBD1 (6 bases). CDR1 LNHDA and CDR2 SQIVND come from the germline V gene (reference sequence). Trimming removed 7 bases at V and 4 bases at J, with 17 bases between. The CDR3 consists of 15 residues. The CDR3 coding sequence is TGTGCCAGTACCGAGCGCGGGGGGCGTAATCAGCCCCAGCATTTT. Translating gives CASTERGGRNQPQHF.

The chain links TRBV7-9 to TRBJ1-1, with D unclear. The CDR3 consists of 13 residues. Trimming removed 2 bases at V and 3 bases at J, with 7 bases between. From germline, CDR1 is SEHNR and CDR2 FQNEAQ (reference sequence). CDR3 sequence: CASSLLQDTEAFF. CDR3 DNA sequence: TGTGCCAGCAGCTTACTTCAGGACACTGAAGCTTTCTTT.

The J gene is TRBJ2-7, the V gene TRBV18, with 14 positions matching TRBD2. V shed 2 bases, J shed 6 bases, and the junction held 3 bases outside the gene matches. CDR1 KGHSH and CDR2 LQKENI come from the germline V gene. The CDR3 loop spans 15 amino acids. The CDR3 DNA is TGTGCCAGCTCACCATCGGGACTAGCGGGGGTCGAGCAGTACTTC. As protein: CASSPSGLAGVEQYF.

This chain connects TRBV28 to TRBJ1-2; perhaps TRBD1 as D (6 bases). Germline V gives CDR1 MDHEN, CDR2 SYDVKM. CDR3 length: 17 amino acids. Trimming pared 5 bases from V and 2 bases from J, leaving 21 bases between. The CDR3 loop reads CASSLSGGGGVNYGYTF. For the CDR3, the DNA is TGTGCCAGCAGTCTAAGTGGGGGCGGGGGCGTCAACTATGGCTACACCTTC.

V usage is TRBV28 and J usage is TRBJ2-1; possible D gene TRBD1, 10 bases. The CDR3 spans 19 residues. V lost 6 bases and J lost 8, with 32 bases in between. The germline CDR1 and CDR2 sequences are MDHEN and SYDVKM. CDR3 sequence: CASSTPGQGRREGQDEQFF. In DNA, the CDR3 is TGTGCCAGCAGCACCCCGGGACAGGGGCGGCGGGAGGGCCAGGATGAGCAGTTCTTC. The full variable domain, its missing parts supplied by reference TRBV28 and TRBJ2-1, is DVKVTQSSRYLVKRTGEKVFLECVQDMDHENMFWYRQDPGLGLRLIYFSYDVKMKEKGDIPEGYSVSREKKERFSLILESASTNQTSMYLCASSTPGQGRREGQDEQFFGPGTRLTVL.

The chain has TRBV3-1 (or the pseudogene TRBV3-2) and TRBJ2-3; TRBD2 is a possible D gene (5 bases). Trimming left V 2 bases short and J 4 bases short, with 22 bases between. Germline loops: CDR1 LGHDT, CDR2 YNNKEL (reference sequence). This CDR3 contains 18 residues. CDR3 nucleotide sequence: TGTGCCAGCAGCCAACTCCTGGTGCTGCGAGGGCCATCAGATACGCAGTATTTT. Translated, it gives CASSQLLVLRGPSDTQYF.

The CDR3 spells CASSTSGTGSYNEQFF. CDR3 sequence (DNA): TGTGCCAGCAGCACCTCCGGGACAGGCTCCTACAATGAGCAGTTCTTC. The chain uses TRBV7-2 and TRBJ2-1; TRBD1 agrees at 8 bases. The CDR3 length is 16 residues. Unmatched junction bases numbered 6, after V lost 5 bases and J lost 0 bases. The germline CDR1 and CDR2 sequences are SGHTA and FQGNSA.

The table lists this clone with a count of one. V gene TRBV11-2 combines with J gene TRBJ1-1; D perhaps matches TRBD1 (6 bases). Germline CDR1 reads SGHAT; CDR2 reads FQNNGV. V dropped 0 bases and J dropped 7 bases, with 15 bases sitting between them. This CDR3 contains 15 residues. CDR3 sequence (DNA): TGTGCCAGCAGCTTAGATCGACAGGCGCCCGGTGAAGCTTTCTTT. This gives the protein CASSLDRQAPGEAFF. Variable domain in full (rest from reference TRBV11-2 and TRBJ1-1): EAGVAQSPRYKIIEKRQSVAFWCNPISGHATLYWYQQILGQGPKLLIQFQNNGVVDDSQLPKDRFSAERLKGVDSTLKIQPAKLEDSAVYLCASSLDRQAPGEAFFGQGTRLTVV.

V usage is TRBV30 and J usage is TRBJ1-5; D unclear. Germline assignment: CDR1 GTSNPN and CDR2 SVGIG (reference sequence). Trimming cost V 0 bases and J 0 bases, with 9 bases left between them. The CDR3 is 15 amino acids. The CDR3 bases are TGTGCCTGGAGTGTATCGACACATAGCAATCAGCCCCAGCATTTT. The encoded protein is CAWSVSTHSNQPQHF.

This chain links TRBV5-1 with TRBJ2-3, with 9 bases that match TRBD2. The CDR3 consists of 17 residues. Germline CDR1 SGHRS, CDR2 YFSETQ. Unmatched junction bases numbered 9, after V lost 4 bases and J lost 0 bases. CDR3 protein: CASSLLAGTASTDTQYF. The CDR3 nucleotides are TGCGCCAGCAGCCTGCTAGCGGGAACAGCTAGCACAGATACGCAGTATTTT.

The rearrangement links TRBV28 to TRBJ1-1; TRBD1 agrees at 10 bases. There are 16 residues in the CDR3. The V segment lost 5 bases and the J segment 3 bases; nucleotides outside the gene matches: 9. Germline assignment: CDR1 MDHEN and CDR2 SYDVKM. This chain's CDR3 is CASSEQDRGFYTEAFF. In nucleotides, the CDR3 is TGTGCCAGCAGTGAACAGGACAGGGGGTTTTACACTGAAGCTTTCTTT.

This clone was detected only a few times. V is TRBV5-4 and J is TRBJ2-3; D is perhaps TRBD2 (5 bases). V was clipped by 0 bases and J by 6 bases, with 14 bases between them. This CDR3 comprises 15 residues. Germline V gene sequence: CDR1 SGHNT, CDR2 YYREEE (reference sequence). CDR3 in amino acids: CASSLGGRRRDTQYF. CDR3 nucleotides: TGTGCCAGCAGCTTGGGAGGCAGAAGGAGGGATACGCAGTATTTT. The complete variable domain, with remaining parts taken from reference TRBV5-4 and TRBJ2-3, reads ETGVTQSPTHLIKTRGQQVTLRCSSQSGHNTVSWYQQALGQGPQFIFQYYREEENGRGNFPPRFSGLQFPNYSSELNVNALELDDSALYLCASSLGGRRRDTQYFGPGTRLTVL.

CDR3 sequence: CASSFSGMGNEQFF. CDR3 nucleotide sequence: TGTGCCAGCAGTTTTAGCGGGATGGGGAATGAGCAGTTCTTC. The J gene is TRBJ2-1, the V gene TRBV27; the match to TRBD2 covers 8 bases. The CDR3 extends over 14 amino acids. Germline assignment: CDR1 MNHEY and CDR2 SMNVEV (reference sequence). Germline trimming cut 3 bases from V and 7 bases from J; bases unmatched to any gene: 5.